The T cell receptor (beta chain) described here comes from a study of cytomegalovirus exposure and HLA in healthy donors. Study-level results: One cluster of highly shared sequence variants probably arose as a sequencing artifact.

The PCR made use of 60 Vbeta and 13 Jbeta primers. Measured with immunoSEQ multiplex PCR; TCRdb has only the in-frame clones, and not every one. The data hold about 160,000 clones, with around 77% observed a single time. Germline values: CDR1 GTSNPN, CDR2 SVGIG (reference sequence). The CDR3 loop spans 12 amino acids. V lost 2 bases, J lost 5 bases, and 9 bases lay in between. In regard to this clone: No antigen is known for it.

The V call is TRBV30, the J call TRBJ1-1; TRBD1 might be the D (5 bases). The TCR comes from a young man in good health and CMV-seropositive. The sample comprised PBMCs. In nucleotides, the CDR3 is TGTGCCTGGAGTCCCTCAGGGACTGAAGCTTTCTTT. Amino acid sequence: CAWSPSGTEAFF.